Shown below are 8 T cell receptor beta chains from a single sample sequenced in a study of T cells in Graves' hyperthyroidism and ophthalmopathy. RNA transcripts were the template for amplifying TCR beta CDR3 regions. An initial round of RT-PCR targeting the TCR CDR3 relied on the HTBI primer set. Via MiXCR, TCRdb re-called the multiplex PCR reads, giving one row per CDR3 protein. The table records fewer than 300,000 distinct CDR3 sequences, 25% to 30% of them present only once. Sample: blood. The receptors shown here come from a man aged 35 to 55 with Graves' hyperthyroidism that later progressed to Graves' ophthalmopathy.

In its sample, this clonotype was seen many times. CDR3 loop: CSARGGTSGRWAYNEQFF. CDR3 in DNA: TGCAGTGCTCGAGGAGGGACTAGCGGGAGATGGGCCTACAATGAGCAGTTCTTC. V usage is TRBV20-1 and J usage is TRBJ2-1, with 14 bases fitting TRBD2. V lost 5 bases, J lost 2 bases, and 11 bases stayed unmatched. This CDR3 is built from 18 residues. CDR1 is DFQATT, CDR2 SNEGSKA, per germline (reference sequence).

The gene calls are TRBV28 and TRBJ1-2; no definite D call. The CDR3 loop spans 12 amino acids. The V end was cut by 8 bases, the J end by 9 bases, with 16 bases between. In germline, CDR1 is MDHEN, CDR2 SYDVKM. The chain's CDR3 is CASRHPEGRYTF. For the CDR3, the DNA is TGTGCCAGCCGGCACCCCGAAGGTCGCTACACCTTC.

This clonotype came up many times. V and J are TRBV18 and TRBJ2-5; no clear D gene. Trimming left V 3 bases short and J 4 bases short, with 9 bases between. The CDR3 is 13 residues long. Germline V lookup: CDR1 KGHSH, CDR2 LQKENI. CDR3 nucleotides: TGTGCCAGCTCACCTCTTGACGGAGAGACCCAGTACTTC. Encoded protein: CASSPLDGETQYF.

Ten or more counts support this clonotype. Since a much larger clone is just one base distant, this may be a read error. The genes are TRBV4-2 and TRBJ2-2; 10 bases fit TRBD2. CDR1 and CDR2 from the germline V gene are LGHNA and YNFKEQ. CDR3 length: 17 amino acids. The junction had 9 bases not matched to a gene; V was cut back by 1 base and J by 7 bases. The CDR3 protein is CASSQASGGAVDGELFF. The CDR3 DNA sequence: TGTGCCAGCAGCCAAGCGAGCGGGGGGGCCGTGGACGGGGAGCTGTTTTTT.

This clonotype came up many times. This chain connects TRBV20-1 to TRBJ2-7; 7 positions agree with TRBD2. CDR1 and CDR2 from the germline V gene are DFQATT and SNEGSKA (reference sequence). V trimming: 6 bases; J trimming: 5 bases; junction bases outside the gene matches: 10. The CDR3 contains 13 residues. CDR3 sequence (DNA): TGCAGTGCGGAGCGGGGCGTCCTGAACGAGCAGTACTTC. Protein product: CSAERGVLNEQYF.

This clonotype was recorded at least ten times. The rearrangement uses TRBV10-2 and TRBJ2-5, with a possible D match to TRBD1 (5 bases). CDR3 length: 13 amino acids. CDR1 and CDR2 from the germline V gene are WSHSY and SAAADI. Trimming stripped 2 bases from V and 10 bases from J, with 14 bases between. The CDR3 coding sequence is TGCGCCAGCAGTGAGACGACAGACCTCATCCAGTACTTC. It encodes CASSETTDLIQYF.

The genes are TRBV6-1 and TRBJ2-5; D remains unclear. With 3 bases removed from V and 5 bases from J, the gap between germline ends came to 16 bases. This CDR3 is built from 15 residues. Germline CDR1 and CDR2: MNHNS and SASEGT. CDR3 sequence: CASSDATEREETQYF. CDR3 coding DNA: TGTGCCAGCAGTGACGCAACGGAGCGCGAGGAGACCCAGTACTTC.

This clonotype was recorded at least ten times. CDR3 nucleotides: TGTGCCAGTAGTATAGATCTAGGGACAGGCTATGGCTACACCTTC. Its protein product is CASSIDLGTGYGYTF. This chain links TRBV19 with TRBJ1-2; 8 bases align to TRBD1. Losses at the gene ends were 0 bases for V and 4 bases for J; bases not matched to a gene: 4. The germline V gene encodes CDR1 LNHDA and CDR2 SQIVND (reference sequence). This CDR3 is built from 15 residues.